The clone carrying this TCR beta chain was recorded once. The sample is drawn from a study of T cells in localized non-small cell lung cancer. Using immunoSEQ multiplex PCR, the repertoire was profiled, and TCRdb retains in-frame clones only, with some absent. The sample records tens of thousands of clones, 80% to 90% being singletons. The CDR3 sequence is 16 residues long. Trimming removed 4 bases from V and 7 bases from J, with 19 bases in between. Per germline, CDR1 MGHRA and CDR2 YSYEKL. This clonotype was sampled from a male donor at least 60 years old with stage III lung adenocarcinoma. J is TRBJ2-2 and V is TRBV4-1; tentatively, D is TRBD1 (6 bases). The source material was peripheral blood, sampled before any cancer treatment. In nucleotides, the CDR3 is TGCGCCAGCAGCCCCGTGAACAGGGTCATCGGCGGGGAGCTGTTTTTT. Its protein product is CASSPVNRVIGGELFF.